This T cell receptor (beta chain) was profiled in a study of blood T cell repertoires in COVID-19 (dated by TCRdb to the early 2020s). Notes on the research overall: Samples from collaborators originated in the United States, Italy and Spain and spanned both the acute and convalescent phases of COVID-19. The prospective study material was composed of cDNA or gDNA derived from T cells, B-cell-depleted T cells, or PBMCs. Samples came from the ongoing ImmuneRACE study (first 160 participants) plus 1,254 subjects from 6 global collaborators. HLA class I and class II types, where available, came from metadata supplied by the sample provider rather than from assay-based typing. Subjects who had been exposed to COVID-19, were actively infected with it, or had recovered from it provided the deeply sampled blood TCRbeta repertoires that made up the dataset. The repertoires were made available in a free public database intended to serve as a resource for research on the immune response to SARS-CoV-2. The sample metadata nearly always contained a de-identified subject ID, COVID-19 status, age in years and sex. Study-wide conclusions, independent of this receptor: Clinical and demographic metadata were provided uncurated, with the amount varying by source and participant.

For CDR1 and CDR2, the germline V gene (reference sequence) lists SGHKS and YYEKEE. Trimming removed 4 bases from V and 6 bases from J; the gene matches leave 9 bases unexplained. The cysteine opens and the phenylalanine closes a CDR3 of 15 amino acids. This entry keeps only the CDR3 DNA: 45 bases, framed from base 1. The immunoSEQ Assay, a bias-controlled multiplex PCR, was used to amplify TCRbeta CDR3 regions from genomic DNA. On the study's bioinformatics: Within the assay, amplification of reference gene primers was used to estimate how many nucleated cells each sample contained. To quantify the absolute abundance of each unique TCRbeta CDR3 rearrangement, sequence reads were collapsed and filtered. Productive Simpson clonality was computed per sample as the square root of Simpson's diversity index over productive rearrangements. Sourced from immuneACCESS, this table was stored by TCRdb with only in-frame sequences that have V and J called. A share of the clones is absent; for the studies checked, an unresolved V gene accounts for under half, and the remainder has no known explanation. The V and J calls and the clone size are those of that table, but D and trimming were determined from the DNA. Within this sample are 250,000 to 300,000 clones, with around 78% of them counted one time only. The top ten constitute 4.6% of the sample.

This clone has ten or more counts. Its cognate antigen has yet to be identified. Base quality data are lacking; no much larger clone is found one base away. Another Seattle source contributed samples from volunteer blood donors who had recovered from COVID-19. Collaborating institutions collected whole blood in K2EDTA tubes following their own protocols. Collaborator samples were shipped for TCRbeta analysis as frozen whole blood, isolated PBMCs, or DNA extracted from either sample type. Rearrangement joined TRBV5-5 to TRBJ1-2, with 10 middle bases fitting TRBD1. The sequence was collected from a man between 60 and 75 years old who had recovered from COVID-19. The sequencing input was peripheral blood. CDR3 loop: CASSPKDRGLDGYTF. The DNA sequence is as follows: TGTGCCAGCAGCCCAAAAGACAGGGGGCTAGATGGCTACACCTTC.